What follows is one T cell receptor (beta chain) and its context. Its antigen is as yet unknown. The data were taken from a study of shared clonotypes between healthy human individuals. Study-wide background: The plates for each donor numbered three CD4 naive, three CD4 memory, two CD8 naive and one CD8 memory.

In the original analysis: ImmunoSEQ only sent back junction sequences with no quality scores, so filtering was done differently. TCRdb's table, derived via immunoSEQ multiplex PCR, lists solely in-frame clones and lacks some. For V, J and clone size, that table is used; D and trimming come from the DNA. The sample contains more than 2 million clones, 95% of which appear only once. General study points: Sequencing depth was a factor that was expected to affect clonotype sharing among donors. Lower generation probabilities were found for non-shared clonotypes than for those shared by all four donors.

The sample taken for sequencing was naive CD4+ T cells sorted from blood. Subset noted: CD45RA+ positively selected. This sequence was found in a man between 18 and 29 years old in good health.

This CDR3 reads CASSPRGSVTDTQYF. CDR3 sequence (DNA): TGCGCCAGCAGCCCAAGGGGTAGTGTGACAGATACGCAGTATTTT. The rearrangement uses TRBV5-1 and TRBJ2-3; D possibly corresponds to TRBD1 (5 bases). The CDR3 sequence is 15 residues long. Germline values: CDR1 SGHRS, CDR2 YFSETQ. V lost 4 bases, J lost 3 bases, and 15 bases lay in between. Looking up the rest from reference TRBV5-1 and TRBJ2-3 gives the full variable domain: KAGVTQTPRYLIKTRGQQVTLSCSPISGHRSVSWYQQTPGQGLQFLFEYFSETQRNKGNFPGRFSGRQFSNSRSEMNVSTLELGDSALYLCASSPRGSVTDTQYFGPGTRLTVL.